This T cell receptor beta chain is from a study of T cell repertoires in cytomegalovirus infection. About the study: Public TCR beta signatures were indicative of both CMV infection and a matching HLA type.

This clonotype was observed a few times. No antigen is known for it. Germline CDR1 SGHTA, CDR2 FQGNSA. CDR3 size: 15 residues. The V end was cut by 2 bases, the J end by 0 bases, with 8 bases between. One entry per CDR3 protein results from TCRdb running MiXCR on the reads. The data show 450,000 to 600,000 distinct CDR3 sequences, approximately 46% seen once. The sequenced sample was cultured PBMCs, obtained from culture after CMV antigen stimulation. The clonotype originates from a human donor in good health (CMV status not recorded). Some clones in this sample may be carry-over from other donors' samples. J is TRBJ1-3 and V is TRBV7-2; no clear D. The CDR3 bases are TGTGCCAGCAGCTTAAGGCGGTTCTCTGGAAACACCATATATTTT. It specifies CASSLRRFSGNTIYF.